Reported below is one TCR beta chain. As yet, its antigen is unknown. Germline CDR1 reads SQVTM; CDR2 reads ANQGSEA. The length of the CDR3 is 14 residues. V shed 7 bases, J shed 2 bases, and the junction held 10 bases outside the gene matches. Universal primer sites and UMIs were introduced during 5'RACE template-switching synthesis of TCR cDNA. A single record per CDR3 protein comes from TCRdb applying MiXCR to the 5' RACE reads. The profile shows around 350,000 distinct CDR3 sequences, around a tenth of them singletons. These data belong to a study of T cells after yellow fever vaccination. Study observations and caveats: CD4 and CD8 compartments shared a small share of clonotypes.

The receptor was derived from a young man who received the YFV17D yellow fever vaccine. The source material was PBMCs, sampled on the day of the first yellow fever vaccination. This chain uses TRBV29-1 with TRBJ2-7; 8 bases are shared with TRBD1. CDR3 residues: CSAKDRGPTYEQYF. The CDR3 DNA reads as TGCAGCGCCAAAGACAGGGGCCCGACCTACGAGCAGTACTTC.